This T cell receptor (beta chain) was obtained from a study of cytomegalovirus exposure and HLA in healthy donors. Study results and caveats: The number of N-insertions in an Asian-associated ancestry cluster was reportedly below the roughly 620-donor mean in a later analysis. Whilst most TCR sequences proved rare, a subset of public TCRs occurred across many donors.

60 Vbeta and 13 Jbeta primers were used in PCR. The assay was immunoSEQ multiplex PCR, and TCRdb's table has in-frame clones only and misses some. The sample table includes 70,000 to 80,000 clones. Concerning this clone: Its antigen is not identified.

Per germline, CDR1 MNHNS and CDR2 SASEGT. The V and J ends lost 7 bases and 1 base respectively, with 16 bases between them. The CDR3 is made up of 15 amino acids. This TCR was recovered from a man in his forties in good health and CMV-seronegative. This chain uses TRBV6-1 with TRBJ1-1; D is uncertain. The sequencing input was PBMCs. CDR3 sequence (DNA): TGTGCCAGCACCCCTTTCCCGGCGGGGAACACTGAAGCTTTCTTT. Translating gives CASTPFPAGNTEAFF.